This T cell receptor (beta chain) was captured in a study of shared clonotypes between healthy human individuals. Germline V gene data show CDR1 as MGHDK and CDR2 as SYGVNS. Trimming left V 3 bases short and J 1 base short, with 12 bases between. This CDR3 has 16 amino acids. For this clone: Its antigen remains unidentified.

The assay was run at deep level. Using immunoSEQ multiplex PCR, the repertoire was profiled, and TCRdb retains in-frame clones only, with some absent. The table shows under 2.5 million clones, with 85% to 95% occurring only once. General observations from the study: Only a few donors were included, so the genetic and exposure-history diversity represented was limited.

The receptor was isolated from a man between 18 and 29 years old in good health. Some clones in this sample may be carry-over from other donors' samples. The genes are TRBV25-1 and TRBJ1-4, with unresolved D. What was sequenced was naive CD4+ T cells from PBMCs. Described subset: CD45RA+ positively selected. The chain's CDR3 is CASSDPLAQTNEKLFF. CDR3 bases: TGTGCCAGCAGTGATCCCTTAGCCCAAACTAATGAAAAACTGTTTTTT.